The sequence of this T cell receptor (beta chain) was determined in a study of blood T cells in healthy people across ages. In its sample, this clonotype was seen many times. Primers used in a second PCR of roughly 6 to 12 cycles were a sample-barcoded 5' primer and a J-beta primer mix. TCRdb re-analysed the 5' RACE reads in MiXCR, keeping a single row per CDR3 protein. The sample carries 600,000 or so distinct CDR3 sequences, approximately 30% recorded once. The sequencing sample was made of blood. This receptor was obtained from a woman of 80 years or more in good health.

CDR3 in DNA: TGTGCCACCTGGACCCGGCTCGGTGAGCAGTTCTTC. Translating gives CATWTRLGEQFF. J is TRBJ2-1 and V is TRBV10-3; D not certain. The CDR3 contains 12 residues. Germline V lookup: CDR1 ENHRY, CDR2 SYGVKD. Trimming took 10 bases from V and 9 from J, leaving 16 bases between them.